This T cell receptor (beta chain) was identified in a study of blood T cell repertoires in COVID-19. As for the study in general: The analysed material was cDNA or gDNA that came from T cells, B-cell-depleted T cells, or PBMCs.

Per the original methods: Reference gene primer amplification yielded estimated nucleated cell counts. Clones were sequenced by immunoSEQ multiplex PCR, and TCRdb holds only the in-frame ones, with some missing. V and J calls and clone size are copied from that table; D and trimming were computed from the DNA. Of roughly 150,000 clones listed, approximately 83% are singletons. The CDR3 length is 15 residues. Trimming took 6 bases from V and 5 from J, leaving 18 bases between them. Germline CDR1 MDHEN, CDR2 SYDVKM. Residents of over 20 US areas, aged 18 to 89 years, made up the participants. The study recruited exposed participants who had met a COVID-19 case within 2 weeks before entry.

This TCR derives from a man between 65 and 80 years old who had been exposed to COVID-19. The sample consisted of PBMCs or T cells enriched from blood (not recorded which). V and J are TRBV28 and TRBJ2-3, with a tentative D call TRBD1 (5 bases). CDR3 region: CASSTGSPQIDTQYF. CDR3 sequence (DNA): TGTGCCAGCAGCACAGGAAGCCCGCAGATAGATACGCAGTATTTT. Full variable domain (rest looked up from reference TRBV28 and TRBJ2-3): DVKVTQSSRYLVKRTGEKVFLECVQDMDHENMFWYRQDPGLGLRLIYFSYDVKMKEKGDIPEGYSVSREKKERFSLILESASTNQTSMYLCASSTGSPQIDTQYFGPGTRLTVL.